The 9 T cell receptor beta chains presented below share a single source sample, sequenced in a study of monozygotic twins with inflammatory bowel disease. For each CDR3 protein, TCRdb gives one entry from its re-call of the 5' RACE reads, without DNA. The specimen's table records roughly 200,000 distinct CDR3 sequences. The specimen sequenced was blood. These receptor sequences come from a human donor with ulcerative colitis or Crohn's disease, or a healthy co-twin of an affected twin (not recorded which).

The rearrangement uses TRBV5-1 and TRBJ1-1; TCRdb proposes TRBD1, but this gene call is untestable without DNA. The CDR3 runs 17 residues. Per germline, CDR1 SGHRS and CDR2 YFSETQ. This chain's CDR3 is CASSLRLRGRENTEAFF.

The chain is built from TRBV5-1 and TRBJ1-1; with no DNA, the TCRdb D assignment of TRBD1 cannot be verified. In germline, CDR1 is SGHRS, CDR2 YFSETQ. The CDR3 loop spans 15 amino acids. This CDR3 reads CASSLGRGGNTEAFF.

This rearrangement joins TRBV6-5 to TRBJ1-4; the D gene TCRdb calls, TRBD1, cannot be checked with no DNA. In germline, CDR1 is MNHEY, CDR2 SVGAGI. CDR3 length: 15 residues. The CDR3 here is CASSYSGQLNEKLFF.

This rearrangement joins TRBV6-5 to TRBJ1-4. Germline V gene sequence: CDR1 MNHEY, CDR2 SVGAGI. The CDR3 runs 11 residues. The CDR3 here is CASRSGEKLFF.

V usage is TRBV10-3 and J usage is TRBJ2-7. The CDR3 sequence is 14 residues long. CDR1 is ENHRY, CDR2 SYGVKD, per germline. This CDR3 is CAISEGKNTYEQYF.

The V call is TRBV7-9, the J call TRBJ2-5. The CDR3 length is 14 residues. Germline assignment: CDR1 SEHNR and CDR2 FQNEAQ (reference sequence). CDR3 in amino acids: CASSRLSGMETQYF. The full variable domain, rest sourced from reference TRBV7-9 and TRBJ2-5, is DTGVSQNPRHKITKRGQNVTFRCDPISEHNRLYWYRQTLGQGPEFLTYFQNEAQLEKSRLLSDRFSAERPKGSFSTLEIQRTEQGDSAMYLCASSRLSGMETQYFGPGTRLLVL.

This rearrangement joins TRBV18 to TRBJ2-4; TCRdb's D call, TRBD1, is unchecked because there is no DNA. There are 12 residues in the CDR3. Germline V gene lookup returns CDR1 KGHSH and CDR2 LQKENI. The CDR3 reads CASSEDRDAQYF.

The CDR3 sequence: CASRWLGVTAGELFF. V and J are TRBV6-1 and TRBJ2-2; the TRBD1 assignment by TCRdb is unverifiable without DNA. Germline CDR1 is MNHNS and CDR2 is SASEGT. The CDR3 is made up of 15 amino acids.

V is TRBV6-5 and J is TRBJ2-2; TCRdb picks TRBD1, but there is no DNA to check that call. In germline, CDR1 is MNHEY, CDR2 SVGAGI. CDR3 length equals 16 residues. CDR3 loop: CASSYGQAQDTGELFF.